This T cell receptor beta chain was found in a study of cytomegalovirus exposure and HLA in healthy donors. Study-level background: Within an early data release were about 85 million unique TCRs drawn from HLA-typed donors.

V was pared by 0 bases and J by 2 bases, with 4 bases of the junction left unmatched. Germline V gives CDR1 GTSNPN, CDR2 SVGIG (reference sequence). CDR3 length: 15 amino acids. PCR employed 60 Vbeta and 13 Jbeta primers. In the authors' workflow: The count from a later analysis was 70 million to 85 million unique TCR beta chains, 9.5 million to 11 million of them shared. Using immunoSEQ multiplex PCR, the repertoire was profiled, and TCRdb retains in-frame clones only, with some absent. D and trimming come from the DNA, and the V and J calls and clone size come from that table. The sample consists of some 170,000 clones, roughly four fifths of them appearing once.

The TCR sequence derives from a man aged 50-59 years in good health and CMV-seropositive. The sample consisted of PBMCs. V usage is TRBV30 and J usage is TRBJ1-5, with TRBD1 identical over 7 bases. This chain's CDR3 is CAWSVKGAGNQPQHF. The CDR3 DNA follows: TGTGCCTGGAGTGTAAAGGGGGCTGGCAATCAGCCCCAGCATTTT.